The T cell receptor beta chain described here comes from a study of human T cells and chemical hapten exposure. As for the study in general: How much TCR each sample yielded varied, mostly because pooled library volumes differed slightly.

Using its own MiXCR run on the RACE reads, TCRdb lists one record per CDR3 protein. The sample carries about 84,000 distinct CDR3 sequences, 10% recorded once. Worth noting for this clonotype: As yet, its antigen is unknown.

Overall study results and limits: TCRs above 1 in 1000 frequency stayed constant with DPC sensitization.

Time point described: patch test 2, 6 weeks after DPC sensitization. The treatment denotes: therapeutic diphenylcyclopropenone sensitization with weekly scalp DPC. In every case, blood was obtained before the patch test was applied. This clonotype originated in a woman under 40 with alopecia areata. Some clones in this sample may be carry-over from other donors' samples. The sequencing used whole blood, collected in connection with sensitization to the hapten diphenylcyclopropenone (DPC).

In nucleotides, the CDR3 is TGTGCCAGCAGCTGGACCGAGCTAGCGGGAGTTACCGGGGAGCTGTTTTTT. Protein: CASSWTELAGVTGELFF. This rearrangement joins TRBV7-6 to TRBJ2-2; 10 bases are shared with TRBD2. The CDR3 contains 17 residues. The V gene's germline CDR1 is SGHVS and CDR2 FNYEAQ. V lost 4 bases, J lost 5 bases, and 10 bases stayed unmatched.